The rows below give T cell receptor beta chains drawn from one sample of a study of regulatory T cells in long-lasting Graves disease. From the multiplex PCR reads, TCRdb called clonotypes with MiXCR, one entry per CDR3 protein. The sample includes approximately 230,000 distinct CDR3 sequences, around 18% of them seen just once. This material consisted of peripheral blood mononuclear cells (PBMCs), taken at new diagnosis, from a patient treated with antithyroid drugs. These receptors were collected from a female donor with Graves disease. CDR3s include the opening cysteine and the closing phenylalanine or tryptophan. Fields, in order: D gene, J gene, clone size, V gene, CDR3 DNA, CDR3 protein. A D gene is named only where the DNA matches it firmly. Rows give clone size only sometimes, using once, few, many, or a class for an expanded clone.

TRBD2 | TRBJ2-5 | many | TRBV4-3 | TGCGCCAGCAGCCAACTAGCGGGAGAGCCACAAGAGACCCAGTACTTC | CASSQLAGEPQETQYF
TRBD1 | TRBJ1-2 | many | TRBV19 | TGTGCCAGTAGTCAAACAGGGGGCGAATGGACCTTC | CASSQTGGEWTF
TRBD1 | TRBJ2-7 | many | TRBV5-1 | TGCGCCAGCATGCCAACAGGGGGCCACTACGAGCAGTACTTC | CASMPTGGHYEQYF
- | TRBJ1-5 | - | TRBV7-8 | TGTGCCAGCAGCTTATCAGGGGAATATCAGCCCCAGCATTTT | CASSLSGEYQPQHF
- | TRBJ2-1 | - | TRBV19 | TGTGCCAGTAGTTGGAGGGCAAAGAATGAGCAGTTCTTC | CASSWRAKNEQFF
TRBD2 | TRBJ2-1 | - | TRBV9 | TGTGCCAGCAGCCCGTCGCCTAGCGGGAACTACAATGAGCAGTTCTTC | CASSPSPSGNYNEQFF
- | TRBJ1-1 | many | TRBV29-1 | TGCAGCGTTGAGGCAGGGATGAACACTGAAGCTTTCTTT | CSVEAGMNTEAFF
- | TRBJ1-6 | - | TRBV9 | TGTGCCAGCAGCGTAGTGACGGAAGATAATTCACCCCTCCACTTT | CASSVVTEDNSPLHF
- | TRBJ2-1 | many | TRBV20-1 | TGCAGTGCTAGAGATTACATTAAGGCTGACAGAACTGGGAATGAGCAGTTCTTC | CSARDYIKADRTGNEQFF
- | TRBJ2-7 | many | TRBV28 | TGTGCCAGCAGTTTAATCTACTCCTACGAGCAGTACTTC | CASSLIYSYEQYF
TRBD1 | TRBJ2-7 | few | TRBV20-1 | TGCAGTGCTAGAGTCCCGGACAGGGACGAGCAGTACTTC | CSARVPDRDEQYF
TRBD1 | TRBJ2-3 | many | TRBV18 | TGTGCCAGCTCACCAAGGGCCCGCAGGGGGCTAGCAGATACGCAGTATTTT | CASSPRARRGLADTQYF
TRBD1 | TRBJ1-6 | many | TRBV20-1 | TGCAGTGCTAGGGGGGGGGGACAGAATAATTCACCCCTCCACTTT | CSARGGGQNNSPLHF
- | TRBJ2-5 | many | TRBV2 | TGTGCCAGCAGTGAAAAAGAGACCCAGTACTTC | CASSEKETQYF
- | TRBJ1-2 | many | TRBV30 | TGTGCCTGGAGTGGTTCACCTAACTATGGCTACACCTTC | CAWSGSPNYGYTF
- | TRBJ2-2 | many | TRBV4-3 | TGCGCCAGCAGCCAAGATGTCCTAACCGGGGAGCTGTTTTTT | CASSQDVLTGELFF
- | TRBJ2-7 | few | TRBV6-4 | TGTGCCAGCAGTGACTCCAGGGAATACGAGCAGTACTTC | CASSDSREYEQYF
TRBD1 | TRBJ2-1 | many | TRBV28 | TGTGCCAGCAGTTTATTGGACAGGGCTTACAATGGGCAGTTCTTC | CASSLLDRAYNGQFF
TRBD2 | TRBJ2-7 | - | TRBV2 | TGTGCCAGCAGTGCGGGACTAGCGGGAGAGTACGAGCAGTACTTC | CASSAGLAGEYEQYF
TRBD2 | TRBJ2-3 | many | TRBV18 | TGTGCCAGCTCACCAATAGCGGGCGCGAAGGATTGGAGCACAGATACGCAGTATTTT | CASSPIAGAKDWSTDTQYF
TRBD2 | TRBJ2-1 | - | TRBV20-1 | TGCAGTGCGGGTAGCGGGAGAGACTACAATGAGCAGTTCTTC | CSAGSGRDYNEQFF
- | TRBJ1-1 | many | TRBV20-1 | TGCAGTGCTAGTCCCTCGTTTGAAGCTTTCTTT | CSASPSFEAFF
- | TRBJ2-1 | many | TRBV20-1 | TGCAGTGCTAGTCCTAGCGTTGGTTCCTACAATGAGCAGTTCTTC | CSASPSVGSYNEQFF
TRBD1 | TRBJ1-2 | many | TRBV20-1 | TGCAGTGCTGAGACAGGGGCCCCTGGCTACACCTTC | CSAETGAPGYTF
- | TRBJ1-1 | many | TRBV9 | TGTGCCAGCAGCCCGGGGGGGCAGATCCTGAACACTGAAGCTTTCTTT | CASSPGGQILNTEAFF
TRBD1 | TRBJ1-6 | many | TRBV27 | TGTGCCAGCGGGACAGCCAATTCACCCCTCCACTTT | CASGTANSPLHF
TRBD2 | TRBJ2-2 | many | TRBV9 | TGTGCCAGCAGCGCGGGGGGCGCGGGAGGTCCCCTCGGGGAGCTGTTTTTT | CASSAGGAGGPLGELFF
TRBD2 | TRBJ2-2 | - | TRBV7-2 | TGTGCCAGCAGCTTAGGGCGCGGGAGTACCGGGGAGCTGTTTTTT | CASSLGRGSTGELFF
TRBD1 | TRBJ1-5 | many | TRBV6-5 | TGTGCCAGCAGTTACTTGGGACAGGGAGCTCAGCCCCAGCATTTT | CASSYLGQGAQPQHF
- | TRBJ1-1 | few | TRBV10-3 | TGTGCCACCCATCACCCGACAGGTGAGGGGAACACTGAAGCTCTCTTT | CATHHPTGEGNTEALF
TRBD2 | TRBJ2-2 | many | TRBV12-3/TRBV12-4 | TGTGCCAGCACCCCCCGGGCGGGAGGGCCTCACACCGGGGAGCTGTTTTTT | CASTPRAGGPHTGELFF
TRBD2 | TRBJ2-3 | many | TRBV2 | TGTGCCAGCAGTGAAATTACTAGCGTGGCAGATACGCAGTATTTT | CASSEITSVADTQYF
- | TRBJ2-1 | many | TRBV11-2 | TGTGCCAGCAGCTTAGGGGCCTACAATGAGCAGTTCTTC | CASSLGAYNEQFF
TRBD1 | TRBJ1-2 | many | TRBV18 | TGTGCCAGCTCACCCCAGGGGGGGTCGGACGGCTACACCTTC | CASSPQGGSDGYTF
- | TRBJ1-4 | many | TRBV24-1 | TGTGCCACCAGTGACCCAGGTTCGACTAATGAAAAACTGTTTTTT | CATSDPGSTNEKLFF
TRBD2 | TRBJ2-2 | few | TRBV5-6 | TGTGCCAGCAGCTTGATTTCTAGCGGGATGAACACCGGGGAGCTGTTTTTT | CASSLISSGMNTGELFF
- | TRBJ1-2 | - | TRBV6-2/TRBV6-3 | TGTGCCAGCAGTAGGGACGGGGGGGACGGCTATGGCTACACCTTC | CASSRDGGDGYGYTF
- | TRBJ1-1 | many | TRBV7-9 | TGCGCCAGCAGCTTGGAGTACGGGACTGAAGCTTTCTTT | CASSLEYGTEAFF
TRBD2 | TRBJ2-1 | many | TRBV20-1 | TGCAGTGCTAGCGGGAGGGCCGAGGTTGAGCAGTTCTTC | CSASGRAEVEQFF
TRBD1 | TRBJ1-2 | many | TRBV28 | TGTGCCAGCAGTGTGGGACAGGGACCTTATGGCTACACCTTC | CASSVGQGPYGYTF
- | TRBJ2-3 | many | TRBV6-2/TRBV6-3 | TGTGCCAGCAGTTCTAGGGGAACTATGGATACGCAGTATTTT | CASSSRGTMDTQYF
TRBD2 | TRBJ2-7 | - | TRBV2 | TGTGCCAGCAGCAGACTAGCGGGAGGTGTAGACGAGCAGTACTTC | CASSRLAGGVDEQYF
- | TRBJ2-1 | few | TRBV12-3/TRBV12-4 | TGTGCCAGCAGTTTTAACTACAATGAGCAGTTCTTC | CASSFNYNEQFF